One and the same sample provided the 12 T cell receptor beta chains below, sequenced in a study of blood T cell repertoires in COVID-19 (dated by TCRdb to 2018 to 2020). Libraries came from the immunoSEQ multiplex PCR assay. TCRdb took over this immuneACCESS table, retaining in-frame rearrangements with V and J assigned. Such tables are incomplete; in checked studies, under half of the missing clones stem from an unresolved V gene, and the remainder is unexplained. Recorded for this sample are roughly 400,000 clones; about 87% of them occurred a single time. Of the sample, roughly 9.4% falls within the top ten clones. Material for sequencing was PBMCs or T cells enriched from blood (not recorded which). These TCRs come from a woman aged 45-60 years who had recovered from COVID-19.

V gene TRBV5-1 combines with J gene TRBJ1-1, with 10 bases lining up with TRBD1. The V gene end was trimmed by 2 bases and the J gene end by 9 bases; junction bases not matched to a gene: 4. This CDR3 is built from 13 residues. Germline loops: CDR1 SGHRS, CDR2 YFSETQ. The CDR3, as DNA: TGCGCCAGCAGCTTTGGGACAGGGGAAAAAGCTTTCTTT. It specifies CASSFGTGEKAFF. The variable domain in full, with the rest retrieved from reference TRBV5-1 and TRBJ1-1, is KAGVTQTPRYLIKTRGQQVTLSCSPISGHRSVSWYQQTPGQGLQFLFEYFSETQRNKGNFPGRFSGRQFSNSRSEMNVSTLELGDSALYLCASSFGTGEKAFFGQGTRLTVV.

This chain uses TRBV7-9 with TRBJ2-3; 7 positions agree with TRBD1. Germline CDR1 is SEHNR and CDR2 is FQNEAQ (reference sequence). The V and J ends lost 7 bases and 9 bases, in that order; junction bases with no gene match: 13. The CDR3 spans 14 residues. CDR3 amino acids: CASNDIDRELTQYF. CDR3 sequence (DNA): TGTGCCAGCAACGACATAGACAGGGAATTGACGCAGTATTTT.

The CDR3 sequence: CASSLTSRGNYGYTF. CDR3 coding DNA: TGTGCCAGCAGCTTAACCTCTCGGGGTAACTATGGCTACACCTTC. The chain couples TRBV7-3 to TRBJ1-2; no firm D call. CDR1 and CDR2 (germline): SGHTA, FQGTGA. The CDR3 runs 15 residues. Trimming removed 0 bases from V and 1 base from J, with 9 bases in between.

This sequence joins TRBV2 and TRBJ1-1; D possibly corresponds to TRBD1 (5 bases). Germline CDR1 is SNHLY and CDR2 is FYNNEI. CDR3 size: 13 residues. Trimming left V 5 bases short and J 4 bases short, with 11 bases between. CDR3 region: CASSFNQGTEAFF. The DNA for the CDR3 is TGTGCCAGCAGTTTTAATCAGGGCACTGAAGCTTTCTTT.

The CDR3 spells CATSRNTGTPEAFF. As DNA, the CDR3 is TGTGCCACCAGCAGGAACACAGGGACGCCTGAAGCTTTCTTT. The V and J genes are TRBV15 and TRBJ1-1, with D tentatively TRBD1 (6 bases). The length of the CDR3 is 14 residues. Germline values: CDR1 LNHNV, CDR2 YYDKDF (reference sequence). V was clipped by 3 bases and J by 6 bases, with 14 bases between them.

The rearrangement joins TRBV7-2 to TRBJ2-1, with D tentatively TRBD1 (6 bases). Per the germline V gene, CDR1 is SGHTA and CDR2 is FQGNSA. There are 15 residues in the CDR3. With 6 bases removed from V and 1 base from J, the gap between germline ends came to 13 bases. The CDR3 nucleotides read TGTGCCAGCAGTATAGGGACACGGTCCTACAATGAGCAGTTCTTC. This codes for CASSIGTRSYNEQFF.

The J gene is TRBJ1-1, the V gene TRBV6-1; weak D call: TRBD1 (6 bases). CDR1 and CDR2 (germline): MNHNS, SASEGT. CDR3 length: 16 residues. V lost 3 bases, J lost 2 bases, and 16 bases lay in between. The CDR3: CASSELTGHRNTEAFF. The CDR3, as DNA: TGTGCCAGCAGTGAGCTAACGGGACACCGCAACACTGAAGCTTTCTTT.

The CDR3 bases are TGTGCCAGCAGTTCAATATCAGGGACAGGAGCTAACTATGGCTACACCTTC. Protein: CASSSISGTGANYGYTF. The J gene is TRBJ1-2, the V gene TRBV7-9; 8 bases are shared with TRBD1. Germline assignment: CDR1 SEHNR and CDR2 FQNEAQ (reference sequence). The junction had 12 bases not matched to a gene; V was cut back by 6 bases and J by 0 bases. CDR3 size: 17 residues.

The chain employs TRBV6-5 and TRBJ1-5; 7 nucleotides line up with TRBD1. The ends lost 6 bases at V and 0 bases at J; junction bases unmatched: 5. The CDR3 consists of 15 residues. The V gene's germline CDR1 is MNHEY and CDR2 SVGAGI. CDR3 coding DNA: TGTGCCAGCAGAGACAGGGAATATAGCAATCAGCCCCAGCATTTT. This codes for CASRDREYSNQPQHF.

Written as DNA, the CDR3 is TGCACCAGCAGCCAAGATTACCCAGGGCGATTCGATGGCTACACCTTC. It encodes CTSSQDYPGRFDGYTF. The chain combines TRBV1 with TRBJ1-2; the D call in the table, TRBD1, was not verified against the DNA. TRBV1 is annotated as a pseudogene. The CDR3 consists of 16 residues.

DNA of the CDR3: TGTGCCAGCAGCTTTGGACAATTTGGCTACACCTTC. As protein: CASSFGQFGYTF. The chain joins TRBV12-3 or TRBV12-4 to TRBJ1-2; D possibly corresponds to TRBD1 (5 bases). The CDR3 covers 12 residues. The ends were cut back, 6 bases at V and 7 bases at J, with 12 bases in the middle.

This clone was counted a single time. V and J are TRBV4-3 and TRBJ2-2, with TRBD1 matching over 7 bases. V gave up 4 bases and J gave up 7 bases; unmatched junction bases: 9. Germline lookup yields CDR1 LGHNA and CDR2 YSLEER. There are 15 residues in the CDR3. The CDR3, as DNA: TGCGCCAGCAGCCTTGTACAGGGGCCGAGCGGGGAGCTGTTTTTT. Protein product: CASSLVQGPSGELFF.